One and the same sample provided the 28 T cell receptor beta chains below, sequenced in a study of T cell repertoires in cytomegalovirus infection. TCRdb recomputed calls from the reads with MiXCR, one row per CDR3 protein. Altogether 150,000 or so distinct CDR3 sequences are present, roughly 17% being singletons, with the ten largest covering over 15%. Sequencing was carried out using CD8+ T cells from PBMCs. All receptors derive from a human donor in good health (CMV status not recorded). Some clones in this sample may be carry-over from other donors' samples.

The genes are TRBV9 and TRBJ2-1, with TRBD1 matching 8 bases. The V gene end was trimmed by 1 base and the J gene end by 2 bases; junction bases not matched to a gene: 5. The CDR3 runs 16 residues. CDR1 SGDLS and CDR2 YYNGEE come from the germline V gene. The DNA of the CDR3 is TGTGCCAGCAGCGTAAGAGGGACAGGTGCCTACAATGAGCAGTTCTTC. This encodes CASSVRGTGAYNEQFF.

The chain has TRBV7-3 and TRBJ2-1, with TRBD2 matching 7 bases. The CDR3 has 14 amino acids. The J segment lost 2 bases and the V segment lost 5 bases, leaving 3 bases of the junction unmatched. Germline V gene lookup returns CDR1 SGHTA and CDR2 FQGTGA. The CDR3 DNA sequence: TGTGCCAGCAGCGAGAGCGGGACCTACAATGAGCAGTTCTTC. This gives the protein CASSESGTYNEQFF.

This clonotype was counted many times. V and J are TRBV7-2 and TRBJ1-1, with 8 bases identical to TRBD1. Germline CDR1 is SGHTA and CDR2 is FQGNSA. V shed 5 bases and J 1 base; nucleotides not matched to a gene: 6. The CDR3 runs to 15 residues. The CDR3: CASSPGQGPNTEAFF. The CDR3 region has the DNA TGTGCCAGCAGCCCCGGACAGGGCCCGAACACTGAAGCTTTCTTT.

The chain employs TRBV7-6 and TRBJ2-5; no reliable D call. The V gene lost 4 bases and the J gene lost 4 bases, with 10 bases spanning the gap. The CDR3 contains 13 residues. Germline V gives CDR1 SGHVS, CDR2 FNYEAQ. CDR3 nucleotide sequence: TGTGCCAGCAGCTCCCGAATCCCAGAGACCCAGTACTTC. It specifies CASSSRIPETQYF.

The chain employs TRBV7-2 and TRBJ2-1; tentatively, D is TRBD2 (6 bases). Per the germline V gene, CDR1 is SGHTA and CDR2 is FQGNSA. The V and J ends lost 1 base and 10 bases respectively, with 11 bases between them. The CDR3 runs to 13 residues. This CDR3 reads CASSLGPGEEQFF. The DNA of the CDR3 is TGTGCCAGCAGCTTAGGTCCGGGGGAGGAGCAGTTCTTC.

This clonotype was detected a few times. The chain uses TRBV7-3 and TRBJ2-3; D gene ambiguous. V lost 0 bases and J lost 0, with 7 bases in between. Germline V lookup: CDR1 SGHTA, CDR2 FQGTGA. The CDR3 contains 15 residues. CDR3 region: CASSLTSRSTDTQYF. The CDR3 bases are TGTGCCAGCAGCTTAACATCTCGGAGCACAGATACGCAGTATTTT.

The CDR3 spells CASSTGLADYEQYF. In DNA form, the CDR3 reads TGTGCCAGTAGTACGGGACTAGCGGACTACGAGCAGTACTTC. The rearrangement links TRBV19 to TRBJ2-7; TRBD2 matches at 11 bases. The CDR3 length is 14 residues. Looked up from germline, CDR1 is LNHDA and CDR2 is SQIVND (reference sequence). V gave up 4 bases and J gave up 3 bases; unmatched junction bases: 2.

DNA of the CDR3: TGCGCCAGCAGCAGGGACAACCAAGCGTCCTACAATGAGCAGTTCTTC. The encoded protein is CASSRDNQASYNEQFF. The chain is built from TRBV5-1 and TRBJ2-1; a weak D match, TRBD1 (6 bases). The CDR3 length is 16 residues. Germline CDR1 SGHRS, CDR2 YFSETQ. Trimming stripped 4 bases from V and 1 base from J, with 15 bases between.

The sample holds a few counts of this clonotype. This chain joins TRBV6-2 or TRBV6-3 and TRBJ2-7; TRBD1 aligns across 9 bases. CDR1 and CDR2 (germline): MNHEY, SVGEGT. The V and J ends lost 8 bases and 3 bases, in that order; junction bases with no gene match: 5. This CDR3 has 13 residues. Here the CDR3 reads CASGRTGDYEQYF. Here the CDR3 DNA reads TGTGCCAGCGGAAGGACAGGGGACTACGAGCAGTACTTC.

This clonotype was picked up one time. The chain is built from TRBV7-9 and TRBJ2-1, with D maybe TRBD2 (5 bases). CDR1 is SEHNR, CDR2 FQNEAQ, per germline (reference sequence). V lost 0 bases, J lost 2 bases, and 11 bases lay in between. CDR3 length equals 16 residues. The CDR3 protein is CASSLAPDGTYNEQFF. Written as DNA, the CDR3 is TGTGCCAGCAGCTTAGCCCCGGACGGGACCTACAATGAGCAGTTCTTC.

The chain combines TRBV6-5 with TRBJ2-3; 7 bases align to TRBD1. This CDR3 region has 14 residues. Germline CDR1 MNHEY, CDR2 SVGAGI. The J segment lost 4 bases and the V segment lost 4 bases, leaving 5 bases of the junction unmatched. The CDR3 loop is CASSLGTDPDTQYF. CDR3 in DNA: TGTGCCAGCAGTTTGGGGACAGATCCAGATACGCAGTATTTT.

The rearrangement uses TRBV4-3 and TRBJ2-1; D ambiguous. V gave up 0 bases and J gave up 1 base, with 16 bases separating them. In germline, CDR1 is LGHNA, CDR2 YSLEER. CDR3 length: 18 residues. The CDR3 sequence is CASSQDWSTPLSYNEQFF. The DNA for the CDR3 is TGCGCCAGCAGCCAAGATTGGTCGACTCCCCTGTCCTACAATGAGCAGTTCTTC.

This rearrangement joins TRBV28 to TRBJ2-1, with 8 bases that match TRBD1. V was clipped by 4 bases and J by 3 bases; unmatched bases: 8. This CDR3 is 16 amino acids long. CDR1 and CDR2 from the germline V gene are MDHEN and SYDVKM. This CDR3 reads CASSSPRTGIYNEQFF. In DNA, the CDR3 is TGTGCCAGCAGTTCCCCCCGGACAGGGATCTACAATGAGCAGTTCTTC.

The chain combines TRBV6-2 or TRBV6-3 with TRBJ1-2; D is undetermined. CDR3 length equals 14 residues. Germline CDR1 MNHEY, CDR2 SVGEGT. V lost 5 bases and J lost 4, with 14 bases in between. DNA of the CDR3: TGTGCCAGCAGTCAAAGGCGGCTCGGCTATGGCTACACCTTC. It codes for CASSQRRLGYGYTF.

This chain connects TRBV7-9 to TRBJ2-7; 9 bases fit TRBD1. After removal of 3 bases from V and 6 bases from J, the junction contained 6 bases not matched to a gene. Per the germline V gene, CDR1 is SEHNR and CDR2 is FQNEAQ (reference sequence). This CDR3 spans 14 amino acids. CDR3 protein: CASSFRDRVLEQYF. The CDR3 bases are TGTGCCAGCAGCTTCCGGGACAGGGTGCTCGAGCAGTACTTC.

The chain uses TRBV6-2 or TRBV6-3 and TRBJ2-3; D unclear. Germline V lookup: CDR1 MNHEY, CDR2 SVGEGT. CDR3 length: 17 amino acids. V lost 0 bases and J lost 0, with 13 bases in between. CDR3 nucleotide sequence: TGTGCCAGCAGTTACTCGCTTAGGGAACCGAGCACAGATACGCAGTATTTT. Translation: CASSYSLREPSTDTQYF.

This rearrangement joins TRBV5-8 to TRBJ1-4; 7 nucleotides agree with TRBD1. The length of the CDR3 is 14 residues. Germline V gives CDR1 SGHTS, CDR2 YDEGEE. The J segment lost 7 bases and the V segment lost 0 bases, leaving 3 bases of the junction unmatched. The CDR3, as DNA: TGTGCCAGCAGCTTGGGACAGGGAAGTGAAAAACTGTTTTTT. Translating gives CASSLGQGSEKLFF.

This clonotype was observed a handful of times. The chain combines TRBV18 with TRBJ2-1, with 8 bases aligning to TRBD1. This CDR3 comprises 14 residues. V gave up 5 bases and J gave up 8 bases; unmatched junction bases: 8. Germline values: CDR1 KGHSH, CDR2 LQKENI. CDR3 bases: TGTGCCAGCTCAATTGACAGGGGTTGGGATGAGCAGTTCTTC. Its protein is CASSIDRGWDEQFF.

The rearrangement links TRBV6-1 to TRBJ2-1; D unresolved. The CDR3 totals 12 residues. V was pared by 8 bases and J by 4 bases, with 9 bases between. CDR1 and CDR2 from the germline V gene are MNHNS and SASEGT. In DNA form, the CDR3 reads TGTGCCAGCTTTACCAGGTACAATGAGCAGTTCTTC. This encodes CASFTRYNEQFF.

The chain uses TRBV11-2 and TRBJ1-2, with D possibly TRBD1 on 6 matching bases. V was pared by 4 bases and J by 3 bases, with 12 bases between. Germline-derived CDR1 and CDR2 are SGHAT and FQNNGV. The CDR3 totals 14 residues. The CDR3 protein is CASSSRGLDYGYTF. CDR3 DNA sequence: TGTGCCAGCAGCTCAAGGGGGTTAGACTATGGCTACACCTTC.

The chain uses TRBV4-3 and TRBJ2-3; maybe TRBD2 (6 bases). The V gene's germline CDR1 is LGHNA and CDR2 YSLEER. V was pared by 0 bases and J by 6 bases, with 19 bases between. This CDR3 contains 17 residues. CDR3: CASSQDRDSDLPDTQYF. CDR3 DNA: TGCGCCAGCAGCCAAGACCGGGACTCCGATCTCCCCGATACGCAGTATTTT.

This clonotype turned up a few times. The J gene is TRBJ2-1, the V gene TRBV12-3 or TRBV12-4, with 9 positions matching TRBD2. Trimming cost V 7 bases and J 3 bases; bases outside gene matches: 7. The CDR3 consists of 15 residues. In nucleotides, the CDR3 is TGTGCCAGCACTAGAGGTAGCGGGAGCTACAATGAGCAGTTCTTC. Residues: CASTRGSGSYNEQFF.

The chain is built from TRBV7-3 and TRBJ2-7; 11 bases are a match to TRBD2. The CDR3 covers 14 residues. In germline, CDR1 is SGHTA, CDR2 FQGTGA. Trimming took 5 bases from V and 6 from J; bases not matched to a gene: 6. The CDR3 region is CASSKTGTSGEQYF. CDR3 bases: TGTGCCAGCAGCAAAACCGGGACTAGCGGCGAGCAGTACTTC.

This clonotype was found a few times. This chain connects TRBV7-9 to TRBJ1-5; 12 positions match TRBD1. V was clipped by 1 base and J by 4 bases; unmatched bases: 5. Germline CDR1 SEHNR, CDR2 FQNEAQ (reference sequence). There are 17 residues in the CDR3. In nucleotides, the CDR3 is TGTGCCAGCAGCTTAGAGGGACAGGGGGCCCCGAATCAGCCCCAGCATTTT. This translates into CASSLEGQGAPNQPQHF.

This clonotype was recorded a few times. The CDR3: CSVLTGNSYEQYF. CDR3 coding DNA: TGCAGCGTTTTGACAGGGAACTCCTACGAGCAGTACTTC. The chain has TRBV29-1 and TRBJ2-7; 7 bases fit TRBD1. V trimming: 5 bases; J trimming: 0 bases; junction bases outside the gene matches: 4. This CDR3 region has 13 residues. In germline, CDR1 is SQVTM, CDR2 ANQGSEA.

In this sample, this clonotype turned up once. The chain carries TRBV28 and TRBJ2-1; 8 positions agree with TRBD2. V dropped 5 bases and J dropped 6; count of bases not matched to a gene: 9. The germline gives CDR1 MDHEN, CDR2 SYDVKM. This CDR3 has 15 residues. CDR3 protein: CASSNPGGQLNEQFF. In DNA form, the CDR3 reads TGTGCCAGCAGTAACCCGGGGGGGCAGCTCAATGAGCAGTTCTTC.

This clonotype has a handful of counts. The chain recombines TRBV6-2 or TRBV6-3 with TRBJ2-1; 9 positions match TRBD2. The J segment lost 8 bases and the V segment lost 1 base, leaving 9 bases of the junction unmatched. Germline V gives CDR1 MNHEY, CDR2 SVGEGT. There are 16 residues in the CDR3. CDR3 sequence: CASSYYAGGPEDEQFF. CDR3 sequence (DNA): TGTGCCAGCAGTTACTATGCGGGAGGGCCTGAGGATGAGCAGTTCTTC.

This chain links TRBV10-3 with TRBJ2-7; D possibly uses TRBD1 or TRBD2 (5 bases each). The CDR3 spans 11 residues. The ends were cut back, 9 bases at V and 3 bases at J, with 9 bases in the middle. Looked up from germline, CDR1 is ENHRY and CDR2 is SYGVKD. CDR3 in amino acids: CAIGAGYEQYF. The CDR3 nucleotides read TGTGCCATTGGGGCGGGCTACGAGCAGTACTTC.